This TCR beta chain comes out of a study of neurological immune-mediated disorders. Study findings and constraints: Healthy controls had more TCR clonal expansion than multiple sclerosis, which showed the least, whereas HTLV-1-associated myelopathy showed the most.

The germline gives CDR1 SGDLS, CDR2 YYNGEE. There are 16 residues in the CDR3. With 0 bases removed from V and 2 bases from J, the gap between germline ends came to 12 bases. This clonotype was seen repeatedly, ten times or more. What it binds is not known. MiXCR, run by TCRdb on the 5' RACE reads, gives a single entry per CDR3 protein. The data show 40,000 or so distinct CDR3 sequences, with about 14% seen just once and over 25% held by the top ten. The chain is built from TRBV9 and TRBJ2-1; either TRBD1 or TRBD2 may supply D (5 bases each). Sequenced sample: PBMCs. The TCR sequence derives from a woman between 45 and 65 years old with HTLV-1-associated myelopathy (HAM/TSP). CDR3: CASSVEVRGPYNEQFF. CDR3 in DNA: TGTGCCAGCAGCGTAGAAGTCCGGGGACCCTACAATGAGCAGTTCTTC.